These 29 T cell receptor beta chains originate from one sample sequenced in a study of blood T cell repertoires in COVID-19. The assay was immunoSEQ multiplex PCR, and TCRdb's table has in-frame clones only and misses some. The data contain approximately 220,000 clones, 80% to 90% of them singletons. The source material was PBMCs or T cells enriched from blood (not recorded which). The receptors originated from a middle-aged woman with acute COVID-19.

This chain links TRBV7-9 with TRBJ2-7; tentative D call: TRBD2 (6 bases). This CDR3 spans 13 amino acids. Germline assignment: CDR1 SEHNR and CDR2 FQNEAQ (reference sequence). V was clipped by 1 base and J by 2 bases, with 6 bases between them. The CDR3 nucleotides are TGTGCCAGCAGCTTAGGGAGGGCCTACGAGCAGTACTTC. The encoded protein is CASSLGRAYEQYF. The full variable domain, its missing parts supplied by reference TRBV7-9 and TRBJ2-7, is DTGVSQNPRHKITKRGQNVTFRCDPISEHNRLYWYRQTLGQGPEFLTYFQNEAQLEKSRLLSDRFSAERPKGSFSTLEIQRTEQGDSAMYLCASSLGRAYEQYFGPGTRLTVT.

V and J are TRBV28 and TRBJ2-2; 9 bases map to TRBD2. Germline V gene data show CDR1 as MDHEN and CDR2 as SYDVKM. This CDR3 comprises 15 residues. The ends lost 4 bases at V and 3 bases at J; junction bases unmatched: 3. The CDR3 protein is CASSSAGGDTGELFF. The CDR3 DNA reads as TGTGCCAGCAGTTCCGCGGGAGGGGACACCGGGGAGCTGTTTTTT.

The chain couples TRBV28 to TRBJ1-6; 7 bases align to TRBD1. This CDR3 spans 14 amino acids. Germline CDR1 reads MDHEN; CDR2 reads SYDVKM. The V segment lost 6 bases and the J segment 7 bases; nucleotides outside the gene matches: 6. The CDR3 here is CASRTGESNSPLHF. The CDR3 DNA sequence: TGTGCCAGCAGAACAGGGGAAAGCAATTCACCCCTCCACTTT.

The genes are TRBV28 and TRBJ1-1; D is unresolved. This CDR3 is 14 amino acids long. The V gene's germline CDR1 is MDHEN and CDR2 SYDVKM. V dropped 7 bases and J dropped 1 base, with 13 bases sitting between them. CDR3 nucleotides: TGTGCCAGCATACTGGGAGGGAAGAACACTGAAGCTTTCTTT. Translation: CASILGGKNTEAFF.

This clone occurred once. The chain couples TRBV15 to TRBJ2-1; weak D call: TRBD1 (6 bases). In germline, CDR1 is LNHNV, CDR2 YYDKDF (reference sequence). The CDR3 extends over 14 amino acids. The ends were cut back, 3 bases at V and 9 bases at J, with 15 bases in the middle. DNA for the CDR3: TGTGCCACCAGCAGGGCTGGACAGTTGAGTGAGCAGTTCTTC. It translates to CATSRAGQLSEQFF.

The V and J genes are TRBV3-1 (or the pseudogene TRBV3-2) and TRBJ2-7; 7 bases fit TRBD1. Looked up from germline, CDR1 is LGHDT and CDR2 is YNNKEL (reference sequence). The V gene end was trimmed by 1 base and the J gene end by 3 bases; junction bases not matched to a gene: 6. The CDR3 has 15 residues. CDR3 sequence: CASSQGTGDFYEQYF. DNA of the CDR3: TGTGCCAGCAGCCAAGGGACAGGAGATTTCTACGAGCAGTACTTC.

The V and J genes are TRBV10-3 and TRBJ2-3, with a weak D call TRBD2 (5 bases). This CDR3 has 13 residues. V lost 5 bases and J lost 4, with 10 bases in between. CDR1 and CDR2 from the germline V gene are ENHRY and SYGVKD. The CDR3 sequence is CAISLEGADTQYF. As DNA, the CDR3 is TGTGCCATCAGTCTTGAGGGTGCAGATACGCAGTATTTT.

V and J are TRBV28 and TRBJ1-2, with a tentative D call TRBD1 (5 bases). Germline CDR1 is MDHEN and CDR2 is SYDVKM. The CDR3 covers 11 residues. Trimming removed 6 bases at V and 4 bases at J, with 6 bases between. CDR3 nucleotide sequence: TGTGCCAGCAGGGGGCCCTATGGCTACACCTTC. Protein product: CASRGPYGYTF.

The chain carries TRBV27 and TRBJ2-1, with 7 nucleotides matching TRBD2. J was trimmed by 10 bases and V by 4 bases; bases with no gene match: 4. The V gene's germline CDR1 is MNHEY and CDR2 SMNVEV (reference sequence). The CDR3 spans 12 residues. CDR3 protein: CASSSASGEQFF. The CDR3 DNA reads TGTGCCAGCAGTTCGGCTAGCGGAGAGCAGTTCTTC.

V is TRBV7-9 and J is TRBJ2-3, with 10 bases fitting TRBD2. The germline CDR1 and CDR2 sequences are SEHNR and FQNEAQ (reference sequence). The ends lost 5 bases at V and 1 base at J; junction bases unmatched: 6. This CDR3 spans 16 amino acids. CDR3 sequence: CASSRGTSERTDTQYF. The DNA of the CDR3 is TGTGCCAGCAGCCGCGGGACTAGCGAACGCACAGATACGCAGTATTTT.

Only one count was recorded for this clone. V usage is TRBV7-2 and J usage is TRBJ2-7, with TRBD1 matching 10 bases. Germline V gives CDR1 SGHTA, CDR2 FQGNSA. The trim removed 4 bases at V and 3 bases at J, leaving 9 bases unmatched. This CDR3 is built from 16 residues. The CDR3, as DNA: TGTGCCAGCAGCTATAAGACAGGGGGCGGTGGCTACGAGCAGTACTTC. It translates to CASSYKTGGGGYEQYF.

The rearrangement links TRBV6-5 to TRBJ1-1; tentative D call: TRBD1 (5 bases). This CDR3 region has 15 residues. Per the germline V gene, CDR1 is MNHEY and CDR2 is SVGAGI. V lost 7 bases and J lost 4, with 19 bases in between. CDR3 sequence (DNA): TGTGCCAGCATCTTTTTGGGGGGGTTCCTCACTGAAGCTTTCTTT. Translation gives CASIFLGGFLTEAFF.

The chain is built from TRBV12-3 or TRBV12-4 and TRBJ2-1; a weak D match, TRBD2 (5 bases). CDR3 length: 12 residues. The V gene lost 5 bases and the J gene lost 10 bases, with 12 bases spanning the gap. For the CDR3, the DNA is TGTGCCAGCAGTCCAACTAGGAGGGAGCAGTTCTTC. Translating it yields CASSPTRREQFF.

The genes are TRBV18 and TRBJ2-2; 8 positions match TRBD2. This CDR3 has 16 residues. J lost 5 bases, V lost 3 bases, and 8 bases had no gene match. CDR1 and CDR2 from the germline V gene are KGHSH and LQKENI. CDR3 sequence reads: CASSPPGLAGTGELFF. In DNA, the CDR3 is TGTGCCAGCTCACCTCCCGGACTAGCTGGAACCGGGGAGCTGTTTTTT.

The chain is built from TRBV9 and TRBJ2-6, with a weak D call TRBD1 (5 bases). V dropped 0 bases and J dropped 3 bases, with 7 bases sitting between them. Germline-derived CDR1 and CDR2 are SGDLS and YYNGEE. CDR3 length: 15 amino acids. In DNA form, the CDR3 reads TGTGCCAGCAGCGTAGGCAGGGTTGGGGCCAACGTCCTGACTTTC. It codes for CASSVGRVGANVLTF.

This CDR3 reads CATSDDLGSLCVQYF. The DNA of the CDR3 is TGTGCCACCAGTGATGACCTCGGGAGCCTGTGCGTGCAGTACTTC. The chain recombines TRBV24-1 with TRBJ2-7; maybe TRBD2 (6 bases). The V and J ends lost 3 bases and 9 bases respectively, with 20 bases between them. Per the germline V gene, CDR1 is KGHDR and CDR2 is SFDVKD. The length of the CDR3 is 15 residues.

The chain couples TRBV27 to TRBJ1-4; D is possibly TRBD1 (5 bases). This CDR3 comprises 15 residues. The germline CDR1 and CDR2 sequences are MNHEY and SMNVEV (reference sequence). V lost 5 bases, J lost 1 base, and 11 bases lay in between. The DNA for the CDR3 is TGTGCCAGCAGTCCTTTGGGGGGAACTAATGAAAAACTGTTTTTT. Its protein is CASSPLGGTNEKLFF.

This chain connects TRBV4-1 to TRBJ2-3, with 13 bases aligning to TRBD2. Germline CDR1 reads MGHRA; CDR2 reads YSYEKL. J gave up 7 bases and V 0 bases, and 10 bases lay outside the gene matches. This CDR3 is 18 amino acids long. The CDR3 sequence is CASSQDPGTSGVKNTQYF. The DNA of the CDR3 is TGCGCCAGCAGCCAAGATCCCGGGACTAGCGGGGTCAAGAATACGCAGTATTTT.

The rearrangement links TRBV2 to TRBJ1-2; D uncertain. V was clipped by 7 bases and J by 1 base, with 10 bases between them. The CDR3 is made up of 13 amino acids. Germline V gives CDR1 SNHLY, CDR2 FYNNEI. The CDR3 DNA is TGTGCCAGCACCCTTCAGATTAACTATGGCTACACCTTC. Translated, it gives CASTLQINYGYTF.

V is TRBV7-9 and J is TRBJ2-7, with D possibly matching TRBD1 (6 bases). V lost 1 base and J 3 bases, leaving 16 bases between the germline ends. CDR3 length: 16 amino acids. Germline V lookup: CDR1 SEHNR, CDR2 FQNEAQ (reference sequence). This CDR3 reads CASSLGQGPGSYEQYF. The DNA of the CDR3 is TGTGCCAGCAGCTTAGGTCAGGGGCCTGGGAGCTACGAGCAGTACTTC.

V and J are TRBV27 and TRBJ2-7; the match to TRBD2 covers 10 bases. With 4 bases clipped from V and 5 bases from J, the junction kept 2 bases outside the gene matches. Looked up from germline, CDR1 is MNHEY and CDR2 is SMNVEV (reference sequence). The CDR3 runs 13 residues. The CDR3 reads CASSSAGGDEQYF. The CDR3, as DNA: TGTGCCAGCAGTTCAGCGGGAGGGGACGAGCAGTACTTC.

This clone occurred once. The chain uses TRBV11-3 and TRBJ2-7; D possibly corresponds to TRBD1 (6 bases). CDR1 and CDR2 from the germline V gene are SGHNT and YENEEA. The length of the CDR3 is 15 residues. Trimming shortened V by 5 bases and J by 3 bases, and 17 bases separated the two germline ends. CDR3 DNA: TGTGCCAGCAGCCCCCCGGGCAGGGGCGGCTACGAGCAGTACTTC. Protein: CASSPPGRGGYEQYF.

CDR3 in amino acids: CASSEGRGRVQPQHF. For the CDR3, the DNA is TGTGCCAGCAGTGAAGGCAGGGGCAGGGTCCAGCCCCAGCATTTT. The V gene is TRBV2, the J gene TRBJ1-5; D possibly corresponds to TRBD1 (6 bases). V lost 1 base and J lost 7, with 14 bases in between. The length of the CDR3 is 15 residues. The germline gives CDR1 SNHLY, CDR2 FYNNEI. The complete variable domain, with remaining parts taken from reference TRBV2 and TRBJ1-5, reads EPEVTQTPSHQVTQMGQEVILRCVPISNHLYFYWYRQILGQKVEFLVSFYNNEISEKSEIFDDQFSVERPDGSNFTLKIRSTKLEDSAMYFCASSEGRGRVQPQHFGDGTRLSIL.

The rearrangement joins TRBV28 to TRBJ2-1; possibly TRBD2 for D (5 bases). Trimming pared 8 bases from V and 1 base from J, leaving 12 bases between. In germline, CDR1 is MDHEN, CDR2 SYDVKM. The CDR3 extends over 14 amino acids. The CDR3 DNA reads TGTGCCAGCTTCGGGATGGAGTCCTACAATGAGCAGTTCTTC. Encoded protein: CASFGMESYNEQFF. Combining the CDR3 with reference TRBV28 and TRBJ2-1 gives the whole variable domain DVKVTQSSRYLVKRTGEKVFLECVQDMDHENMFWYRQDPGLGLRLIYFSYDVKMKEKGDIPEGYSVSREKKERFSLILESASTNQTSMYLCASFGMESYNEQFFGPGTRLTVL.

The chain combines TRBV27 with TRBJ2-7, with D maybe TRBD2 (7 bases). Between the trimmed V and J ends, which lost 7 bases and 3 bases, there was a span of 19 bases. CDR1 and CDR2 from the germline V gene are MNHEY and SMNVEV (reference sequence). The CDR3 spans 15 residues. The CDR3 spells CASKSSGGWGYEQYF. CDR3 coding DNA: TGTGCCAGCAAATCCTCGGGGGGCTGGGGCTACGAGCAGTACTTC.

Written as DNA, the CDR3 is TGTGCCAGCAGTTTTCAGGGCTTTCTGAGCTCCTATAATTCACCCCTCCACTTT. Translating it yields CASSFQGFLSSYNSPLHF. This sequence joins TRBV28 and TRBJ1-6; D possibly corresponds to TRBD1 (5 bases). CDR1 MDHEN and CDR2 SYDVKM come from the germline V gene. CDR3 length: 18 residues. V dropped 3 bases and J dropped 0 bases, with 15 bases sitting between them. Combining the CDR3 with reference TRBV28 and TRBJ1-6 gives the whole variable domain DVKVTQSSRYLVKRTGEKVFLECVQDMDHENMFWYRQDPGLGLRLIYFSYDVKMKEKGDIPEGYSVSREKKERFSLILESASTNQTSMYLCASSFQGFLSSYNSPLHFGNGTRLTVT.

This chain joins TRBV19 and TRBJ1-5; TRBD1 aligns across 9 bases. The germline V gene has CDR1 LNHDA and CDR2 SQIVND (reference sequence). V gave up 4 bases and J gave up 2 bases; unmatched junction bases: 6. The CDR3 is 16 residues long. CDR3 region: CASSSGGQGGNQPQHF. The CDR3, as DNA: TGTGCCAGTAGTAGCGGGGGACAGGGTGGCAATCAGCCCCAGCATTTT.

V and J are TRBV2 and TRBJ1-2, with TRBD1 matching 8 bases. V dropped 9 bases and J dropped 2; count of bases not matched to a gene: 8. Germline CDR1 is SNHLY and CDR2 is FYNNEI. The CDR3 runs to 14 residues. In nucleotides, the CDR3 is TGTGCCAGTCGTCCGGGACAGGCAAACTATGGCTACACCTTC. This sequence encodes CASRPGQANYGYTF.

The genes are TRBV28 and TRBJ2-1; TRBD1 matches at 11 bases. The germline V gene has CDR1 MDHEN and CDR2 SYDVKM. J gave up 2 bases and V 6 bases, and 15 bases lay outside the gene matches. The CDR3 runs to 19 residues. CDR3 sequence (DNA): TGTGCCAGCAGCACGGACAGGGGGCAACCGGGACTAGCCTACAATGAGCAGTTCTTC. Its protein product is CASSTDRGQPGLAYNEQFF. Combining the CDR3 with reference TRBV28 and TRBJ2-1 gives the whole variable domain DVKVTQSSRYLVKRTGEKVFLECVQDMDHENMFWYRQDPGLGLRLIYFSYDVKMKEKGDIPEGYSVSREKKERFSLILESASTNQTSMYLCASSTDRGQPGLAYNEQFFGPGTRLTVL.